The 31 T cell receptor beta chains in this list originate from one sample, sequenced in a study of blood T cell repertoires in COVID-19. Sequenced by immunoSEQ multiplex PCR; TCRdb stores in-frame clones only, minus some. The sample records about 48,000 clones, just over 85% being singletons. Sequences were obtained from peripheral blood. Receptor source: an elderly woman with acute or convalescent COVID-19.

The chain carries TRBV4-1 and TRBJ1-5; the D is unclear. V dropped 1 base and J dropped 5 bases, with 6 bases sitting between them. The CDR3 spans 13 residues. CDR1 MGHRA and CDR2 YSYEKL come from the germline V gene. CDR3 protein: CASSQGQDQPQHF. Written as DNA, the CDR3 is TGCGCCAGCAGCCAAGGGCAGGATCAGCCCCAGCATTTT.

The J gene is TRBJ1-2, the V gene TRBV30, with 8 bases aligning to TRBD1. The J segment lost 5 bases and the V segment lost 5 bases, leaving 10 bases of the junction unmatched. Germline assignment: CDR1 GTSNPN and CDR2 SVGIG (reference sequence). This CDR3 comprises 14 residues. This CDR3 reads CAWENRGSFYGYTF. CDR3 sequence (DNA): TGTGCCTGGGAGAACAGGGGGAGCTTTTATGGCTACACCTTC.

The rearrangement uses TRBV5-4 and TRBJ1-4, with 7 bases aligning to TRBD1. CDR1 and CDR2 from the germline V gene are SGHNT and YYREEE (reference sequence). This CDR3 comprises 18 residues. Trimming took 1 base from V and 3 from J; bases not matched to a gene: 12. CDR3: CASSLWTGSRSSNEKLFF. CDR3 DNA: TGTGCCAGCAGCTTGTGGACAGGCAGTAGGTCGTCTAATGAAAAACTGTTTTTT.

The genes are TRBV10-3 and TRBJ1-1; unclear D gene. Germline V gives CDR1 ENHRY, CDR2 SYGVKD. The CDR3 has 13 residues. V gave up 4 bases and J gave up 1 base, with 7 bases separating them. This CDR3 is CAISASRNTEAFF. CDR3 sequence (DNA): TGTGCCATCAGTGCGAGCCGGAACACTGAAGCTTTCTTT.

The rearrangement uses TRBV11-1 and TRBJ1-1; 7 bases are shared with TRBD1. From germline, CDR1 is SGHAT and CDR2 FQDESV (reference sequence). The J segment lost 0 bases and the V segment lost 4 bases, leaving 8 bases of the junction unmatched. CDR3 length: 16 residues. This CDR3 reads CASSSGDRSMNTEAFF. CDR3 nucleotides: TGTGCCAGCAGCTCTGGGGACAGATCCATGAACACTGAAGCTTTCTTT.

V is TRBV19 and J is TRBJ1-5, with no clear D. V lost 5 bases and J 4 bases, leaving 6 bases between the germline ends. Germline V gene sequence: CDR1 LNHDA, CDR2 SQIVND (reference sequence). This CDR3 has 12 amino acids. As DNA, the CDR3 is TGTGCCAGTAGTGCCGGGAATCAGCCCCAGCATTTT. Protein: CASSAGNQPQHF.

The CDR3 is CASSYGGEANGYTF. Here the CDR3 DNA reads TGTGCCAGCAGTTACGGGGGGGAAGCGAATGGCTACACCTTC. This chain joins TRBV6-5 and TRBJ1-2; D is perhaps TRBD1 (5 bases). The V gene's germline CDR1 is MNHEY and CDR2 SVGAGI. The CDR3 has 14 amino acids. Trimming pared 2 bases from V and 6 bases from J, leaving 13 bases between.

CDR3 coding DNA: TGTGCCAGCTCCGCGGGAATGGGACAGGGGGCCTACGAGCAGTACTTC. Translating gives CASSAGMGQGAYEQYF. The chain is built from TRBV18 and TRBJ2-7, with 11 bases lining up with TRBD1. This CDR3 is 16 amino acids long. The J segment lost 2 bases and the V segment lost 6 bases, leaving 9 bases of the junction unmatched. Per germline, CDR1 KGHSH and CDR2 LQKENI. Looking up the rest from reference TRBV18 and TRBJ2-7 gives the full variable domain: NAGVMQNPRHLVRRRGQEARLRCSPMKGHSHVYWYRQLPEEGLKFMVYLQKENIIDESGMPKERFSAEFPKEGPSILRIQQVVRGDSAAYFCASSAGMGQGAYEQYFGPGTRLTVT.

The chain carries TRBV5-1 and TRBJ2-7; a weak D match, TRBD1 (6 bases). Trimming pared 4 bases from V and 2 bases from J, leaving 13 bases between. The CDR3 contains 14 residues. In germline, CDR1 is SGHRS, CDR2 YFSETQ. The chain's CDR3 is CASSPRTATYEQYF. The DNA of the CDR3 is TGCGCCAGCAGCCCCCGGACAGCCACCTACGAGCAGTACTTC.

This clone was observed a few times. V is TRBV21-1 and J is TRBJ1-1. TRBV21-1 is listed as a pseudogene. CDR3 size: 13 residues. The CDR3 DNA follows: TGTGCCTCCCTCCCGGGAATGAACACTGAAGCTTTCTTT. Translation: CASLPGMNTEAFF.

The CDR3 loop reads CASSPRTGGNTEAFF. The DNA of the CDR3 is TGCGCCAGCAGCCCGCGGACAGGAGGGAACACTGAAGCTTTCTTT. This chain connects TRBV5-1 to TRBJ1-1, with 7 positions matching TRBD1. CDR3 length: 15 residues. J was trimmed by 1 base and V by 4 bases; bases with no gene match: 7. Germline CDR1 and CDR2: SGHRS and YFSETQ.

V and J are TRBV30 and TRBJ1-1, with 7 bases that match TRBD1. Trimming removed 4 bases from V and 5 bases from J; junction bases left unmatched: 10. CDR1 is GTSNPN, CDR2 SVGIG, per germline (reference sequence). The CDR3 covers 14 residues. The CDR3 spells CAWNSGSQGTEAFF. The CDR3 bases are TGTGCCTGGAACTCGGGCTCACAGGGGACTGAAGCTTTCTTT.

Concerning this clone: One junction end disagrees with the germline gene, perhaps due to a read error. The genes are TRBV3-1 (or the pseudogene TRBV3-2) and TRBJ2-1, with 9 bases that match TRBD1. CDR1 LGHDT and CDR2 YNNKEL come from the germline V gene (reference sequence). The CDR3 spans 12 residues. The CDR3 DNA is TGTGCCAGCAGCCTAGAGGGGACAGGGAGAATCTTC. Translating it yields CASSLEGTGRIF.

The chain carries TRBV30 and TRBJ1-4; D might be TRBD1 (6 bases). CDR3 length equals 13 residues. The V gene lost 0 bases and the J gene lost 11 bases, with 13 bases spanning the gap. Germline V gene data show CDR1 as GTSNPN and CDR2 as SVGIG (reference sequence). CDR3 amino acids: CAWSVGPGEKLFF. The CDR3, as DNA: TGTGCCTGGAGTGTAGGGCCAGGGGAGAAACTGTTTTTT.

The genes are TRBV5-4 and TRBJ2-1; the D gene is possibly TRBD2 (7 bases). The V and J ends lost 9 bases and 9 bases respectively, with 22 bases between them. Germline V gives CDR1 SGHNT, CDR2 YYREEE (reference sequence). CDR3 length: 14 amino acids. CDR3: CATSRGGEYGEQFF. DNA for the CDR3: TGTGCCACCTCAAGGGGGGGTGAATACGGTGAGCAGTTCTTC.

V usage is TRBV4-2 and J usage is TRBJ2-3; TRBD2 matches at 9 bases. Germline CDR1 LGHNA, CDR2 YNFKEQ. The CDR3 sequence is 16 residues long. With 0 bases clipped from V and 4 bases from J, the junction kept 5 bases outside the gene matches. CDR3 in amino acids: CASSQDRTSVSDTQYF. CDR3 nucleotide sequence: TGTGCCAGCAGCCAAGATAGGACTAGCGTCTCAGATACGCAGTATTTT.

The rearrangement joins TRBV30 to TRBJ1-1; D remains unclear. This CDR3 has 14 residues. The germline V gene has CDR1 GTSNPN and CDR2 SVGIG (reference sequence). Trimming pared 3 bases from V and 4 bases from J, leaving 15 bases between. CDR3 residues: CAWSPQAFGTEAFF. The CDR3 DNA sequence: TGTGCCTGGAGCCCCCAGGCATTCGGCACTGAAGCTTTCTTT.

This sequence joins TRBV5-1 and TRBJ1-4, with D possibly being TRBD1 (6 bases). From germline, CDR1 is SGHRS and CDR2 YFSETQ. The CDR3 length is 17 residues. V dropped 7 bases and J dropped 0 bases, with 19 bases sitting between them. The CDR3 loop reads CASSPGGKASTNEKLFF. CDR3 bases: TGCGCCAGCTCTCCGGGGGGCAAAGCTTCAACTAATGAAAAACTGTTTTTT.

This clone appeared once. The CDR3 region has the DNA TGTGCCAGCAGCGTTTCGGCGGGCTACTATGGCTACACCTTC. This sequence encodes CASSVSAGYYGYTF. The chain couples TRBV11-2 to TRBJ1-2; D not certain. The CDR3 has 14 residues. V was clipped by 5 bases and J by 3 bases, with 13 bases between them. The V gene's germline CDR1 is SGHAT and CDR2 FQNNGV.

The chain joins TRBV9 to TRBJ1-1; 7 nucleotides match TRBD1. The CDR3 totals 14 residues. Germline CDR1 reads SGDLS; CDR2 reads YYNGEE. The V gene end was trimmed by 3 bases and the J gene end by 3 bases; junction bases not matched to a gene: 5. The CDR3 nucleotides are TGTGCCAGCAGCGCCCGACAGGGACACACTGAAGCTTTCTTT. Its translation is CASSARQGHTEAFF.

V is TRBV19 and J is TRBJ1-3; D is unclear. The CDR3 loop spans 13 amino acids. V dropped 11 bases and J dropped 0 bases, with 11 bases sitting between them. CDR1 is LNHDA and CDR2 is SQIVND in the germline V gene (reference sequence). Here the CDR3 reads CAGSESSGNTIYF. For the CDR3, the DNA is TGTGCCGGGAGCGAGAGCTCTGGAAACACCATATATTTT.

CDR3 nucleotides: TGTGCCAGCGGAAGACAGGGCACAGATACGCAGTATTTT. Protein sequence: CASGRQGTDTQYF. The gene calls are TRBV13 and TRBJ2-3; a weak D match, TRBD1 (6 bases). The CDR3 extends over 13 amino acids. Trimming removed 8 bases from V and 1 base from J, with 10 bases in between. Germline V gene data show CDR1 as PRHDT and CDR2 as FYEKMQ (reference sequence).

The sample holds a few counts of this clone. This chain connects TRBV18 to TRBJ1-2; TRBD1 matches 9 bases. Losses at the gene ends were 0 bases for V and 8 bases for J; bases not matched to a gene: 4. The germline CDR1 and CDR2 sequences are KGHSH and LQKENI. This CDR3 is built from 14 residues. CDR3 DNA: TGTGCCAGCTCACCACCGGGACAGGGCGGGGGCTACACCTTC. Translating it yields CASSPPGQGGGYTF.

V and J are TRBV5-1 and TRBJ2-2; the match to TRBD2 covers 7 bases. Per the germline V gene, CDR1 is SGHRS and CDR2 is YFSETQ. V lost 0 bases to trimming and J lost 6 bases; unmatched junction nucleotides: 8. The CDR3 spans 16 residues. CDR3 sequence reads: CASSLGPGGGPGELFF. The CDR3 bases are TGCGCCAGCAGCTTGGGTCCGGGAGGAGGCCCCGGGGAGCTGTTTTTT.

This chain links TRBV27 with TRBJ1-5; D call uncertain. V dropped 3 bases and J dropped 2 bases, with 8 bases sitting between them. Germline loops: CDR1 MNHEY, CDR2 SMNVEV (reference sequence). This CDR3 region has 14 residues. CDR3: CASSFAGGNQPQHF. The CDR3 DNA sequence: TGTGCCAGCAGTTTTGCCGGTGGCAATCAGCCCCAGCATTTT.

The V gene is TRBV30, the J gene TRBJ1-1; D not certain. This CDR3 is 14 amino acids long. Trimming took off 4 bases at V and 1 base at J, with 13 bases between the two ends. Per the germline V gene, CDR1 is GTSNPN and CDR2 is SVGIG (reference sequence). In DNA, the CDR3 is TGTGCCTGGAATGGCGGTCGGGAGAACACTGAAGCTTTCTTT. This translates into CAWNGGRENTEAFF.

The chain links TRBV5-1 to TRBJ2-5; D call uncertain. Between the trimmed V and J ends, which lost 4 bases and 3 bases, there was a span of 13 bases. The CDR3 is made up of 14 amino acids. Germline CDR1 reads SGHRS; CDR2 reads YFSETQ. The CDR3: CASSPPGRKETQYF. The CDR3 nucleotides read TGCGCCAGCAGCCCCCCCGGCAGGAAAGAGACCCAGTACTTC.

In this sample, this clone turned up once. CDR3 amino acids: CASSILRNNEKLFF. In nucleotides, the CDR3 is TGTGCCAGTAGTATTCTGAGGAATAATGAAAAACTGTTTTTT. V and J are TRBV19 and TRBJ1-4; no clear D. V was cut by 3 bases and J by 4 bases, with 9 bases left in between. The CDR3 loop spans 14 amino acids. The germline CDR1 and CDR2 sequences are LNHDA and SQIVND (reference sequence).

This chain uses TRBV9 with TRBJ2-2; D is possibly TRBD2 (6 bases). The CDR3 runs to 17 residues. Germline CDR1 is SGDLS and CDR2 is YYNGEE. V lost 3 bases and J lost 3, with 18 bases in between. This CDR3 reads CASSEEGVVSHTGELFF. The CDR3 DNA follows: TGTGCCAGCAGCGAGGAGGGCGTTGTATCCCACACCGGGGAGCTGTTTTTT.

The J gene is TRBJ1-2, the V gene TRBV10-1; D is possibly TRBD1 (5 bases). Trimming took 2 bases from V and 0 from J, leaving 10 bases between them. There are 15 residues in the CDR3. The germline V gene has CDR1 WNHNN and CDR2 SYGVQD (reference sequence). The CDR3 DNA follows: TGCGCCAGCAGTGAGGAGACAGCCCCTAACTATGGCTACACCTTC. Protein: CASSEETAPNYGYTF.

This rearrangement joins TRBV25-1 to TRBJ1-3, with TRBD1 matching 8 bases. The CDR3 has 17 amino acids. The V gene's germline CDR1 is MGHDK and CDR2 SYGVNS. V lost 3 bases to trimming and J lost 4 bases; unmatched junction nucleotides: 11. DNA for the CDR3: TGTGCCAGCAGTGAGTCCCTCGGACAGGGACTCGGAAACACCATATATTTT. Its protein is CASSESLGQGLGNTIYF.